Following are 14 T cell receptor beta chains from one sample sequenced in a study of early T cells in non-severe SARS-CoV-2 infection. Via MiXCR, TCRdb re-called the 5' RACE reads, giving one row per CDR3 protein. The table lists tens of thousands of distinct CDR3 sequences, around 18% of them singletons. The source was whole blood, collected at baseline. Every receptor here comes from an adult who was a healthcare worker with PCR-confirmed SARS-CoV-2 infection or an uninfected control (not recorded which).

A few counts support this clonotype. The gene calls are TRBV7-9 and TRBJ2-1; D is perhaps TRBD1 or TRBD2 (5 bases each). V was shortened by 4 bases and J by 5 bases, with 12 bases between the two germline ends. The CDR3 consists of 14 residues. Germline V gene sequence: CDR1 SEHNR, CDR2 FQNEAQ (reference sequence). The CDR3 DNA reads TGTGCCAGCAGCTCCCGGGACCTCGACAATGAGCAGTTCTTC. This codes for CASSSRDLDNEQFF. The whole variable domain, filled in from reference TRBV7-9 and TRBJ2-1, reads DTGVSQNPRHKITKRGQNVTFRCDPISEHNRLYWYRQTLGQGPEFLTYFQNEAQLEKSRLLSDRFSAERPKGSFSTLEIQRTEQGDSAMYLCASSSRDLDNEQFFGPGTRLTVL.

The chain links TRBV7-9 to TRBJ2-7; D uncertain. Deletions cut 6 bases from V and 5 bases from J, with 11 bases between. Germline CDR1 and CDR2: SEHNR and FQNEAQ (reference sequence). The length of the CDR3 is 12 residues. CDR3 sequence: CASSFRADEQYF. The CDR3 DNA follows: TGTGCCAGCAGTTTCCGGGCAGACGAGCAGTACTTC.

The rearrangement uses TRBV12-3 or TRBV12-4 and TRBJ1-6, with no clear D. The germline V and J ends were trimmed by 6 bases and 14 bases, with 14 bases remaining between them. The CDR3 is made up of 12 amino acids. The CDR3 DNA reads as TGTGCCAGCAGCACAAGACCATCGGCCCTCCACTTT. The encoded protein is CASSTRPSALHF.

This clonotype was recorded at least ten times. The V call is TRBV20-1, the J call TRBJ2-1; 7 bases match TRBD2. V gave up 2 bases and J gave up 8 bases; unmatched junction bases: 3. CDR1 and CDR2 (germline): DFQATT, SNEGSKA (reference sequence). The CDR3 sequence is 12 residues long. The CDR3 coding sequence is TGCAGTGCTAGACCCCGGGGGGATGAGCAGTTCTTC. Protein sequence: CSARPRGDEQFF.

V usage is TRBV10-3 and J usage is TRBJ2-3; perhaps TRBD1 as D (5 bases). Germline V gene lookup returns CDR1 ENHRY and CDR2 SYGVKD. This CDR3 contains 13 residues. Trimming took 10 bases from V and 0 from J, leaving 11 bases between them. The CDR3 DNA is TGTGCCACTAAGGACACTAGCACAGATACGCAGTATTTT. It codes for CATKDTSTDTQYF.

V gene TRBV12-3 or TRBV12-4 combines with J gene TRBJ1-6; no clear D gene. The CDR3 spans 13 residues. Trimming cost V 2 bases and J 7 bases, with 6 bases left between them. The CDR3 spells CASSLLGNSPLHF. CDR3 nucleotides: TGTGCCAGCAGTTTACTTGGAAATTCACCCCTCCACTTT.

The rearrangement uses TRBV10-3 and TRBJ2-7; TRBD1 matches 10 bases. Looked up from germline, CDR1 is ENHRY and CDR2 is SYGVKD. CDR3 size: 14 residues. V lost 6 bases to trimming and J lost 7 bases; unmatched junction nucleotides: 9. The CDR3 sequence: CAISRGQGQGEQYF. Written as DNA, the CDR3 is TGTGCCATCAGCCGGGGACAGGGGCAGGGTGAGCAGTACTTC.

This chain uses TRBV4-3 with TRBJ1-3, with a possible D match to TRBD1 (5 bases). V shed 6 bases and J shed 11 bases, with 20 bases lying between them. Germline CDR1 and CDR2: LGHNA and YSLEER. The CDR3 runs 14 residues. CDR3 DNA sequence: TGCGCCAGCAGAATGATTTCGGGGGAATCCGCCATATATTTT. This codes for CASRMISGESAIYF.

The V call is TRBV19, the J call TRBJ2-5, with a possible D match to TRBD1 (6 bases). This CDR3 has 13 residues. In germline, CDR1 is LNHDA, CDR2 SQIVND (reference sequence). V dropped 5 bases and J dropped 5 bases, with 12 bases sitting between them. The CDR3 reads CASSPLRGETQYF. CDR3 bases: TGTGCCAGTAGTCCTCTGAGGGGGGAGACCCAGTACTTC.

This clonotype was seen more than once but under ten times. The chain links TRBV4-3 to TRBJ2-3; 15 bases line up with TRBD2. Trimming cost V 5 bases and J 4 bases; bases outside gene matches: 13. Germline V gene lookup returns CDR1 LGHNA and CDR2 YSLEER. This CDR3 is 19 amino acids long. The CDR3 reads CASSKGLAGGPQSPDTQYF. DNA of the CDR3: TGCGCCAGCAGCAAAGGACTAGCGGGAGGGCCTCAATCTCCAGATACGCAGTATTTT.

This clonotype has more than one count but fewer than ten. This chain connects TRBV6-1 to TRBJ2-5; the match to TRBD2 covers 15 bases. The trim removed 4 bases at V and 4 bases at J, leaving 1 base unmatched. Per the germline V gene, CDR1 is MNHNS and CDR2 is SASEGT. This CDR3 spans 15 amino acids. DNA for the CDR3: TGTGCCAGCAGTGGGACTAGCGGGGGGGCAGAGACCCAGTACTTC. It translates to CASSGTSGGAETQYF.

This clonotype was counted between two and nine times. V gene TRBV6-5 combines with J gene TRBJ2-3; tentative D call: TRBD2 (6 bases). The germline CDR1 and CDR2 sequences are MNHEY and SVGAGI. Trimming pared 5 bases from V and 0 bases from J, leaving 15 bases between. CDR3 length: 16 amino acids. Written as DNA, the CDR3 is TGTGCCAGCAGTCCGATGCGGGGCTTTAGCACAGATACGCAGTATTTT. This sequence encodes CASSPMRGFSTDTQYF.

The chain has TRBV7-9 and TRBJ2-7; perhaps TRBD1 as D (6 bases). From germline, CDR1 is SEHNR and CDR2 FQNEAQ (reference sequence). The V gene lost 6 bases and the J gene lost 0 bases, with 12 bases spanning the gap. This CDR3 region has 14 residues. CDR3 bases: TGTGCCAGCAGTCGGGACACAGTCTCCTACGAGCAGTACTTC. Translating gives CASSRDTVSYEQYF.

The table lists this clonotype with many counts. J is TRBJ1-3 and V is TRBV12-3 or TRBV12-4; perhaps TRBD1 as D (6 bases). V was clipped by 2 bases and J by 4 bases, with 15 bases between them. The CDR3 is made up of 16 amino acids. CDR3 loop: CASSLLGGSSGNTIYF. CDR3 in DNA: TGTGCCAGCAGTTTATTAGGGGGATCGTCAGGAAACACCATATATTTT.